In this sample, the clone carrying this T cell receptor beta chain is medium-sized (0.01 to 0.1%). Its target is not known. Produced via immunoSEQ multiplex PCR; TCRdb's table is partial and in-frame only. The top ten hold under 4.5% of the sample, which has 57,000 or so clones, roughly nine tenths seen once. The sample belongs to a study of OX40 agonist ivuxolimab in advanced cancers. Whole-study findings and limits: In the 0.1-3.0 mg/kg groups, partial responders showed among the lowest expansion.

V was trimmed by 5 bases and J by 4 bases, leaving 9 bases between them. Looked up from germline, CDR1 is SGHAT and CDR2 is FQNNGV. The CDR3 loop spans 13 amino acids. This chain connects TRBV11-2 to TRBJ1-5, with D unresolved. The sequence was collected from an adult with an advanced solid tumor such as melanoma, head and neck, liver or kidney cancer. This specimen was CD4+ or CD8+ T cells sorted from blood, taken in a trial of the OX40 agonist ivuxolimab. For the CDR3, the DNA is TGTGCCAGCAGCCCGGACCTGAATCAGCCCCAGCATTTT. Protein: CASSPDLNQPQHF.